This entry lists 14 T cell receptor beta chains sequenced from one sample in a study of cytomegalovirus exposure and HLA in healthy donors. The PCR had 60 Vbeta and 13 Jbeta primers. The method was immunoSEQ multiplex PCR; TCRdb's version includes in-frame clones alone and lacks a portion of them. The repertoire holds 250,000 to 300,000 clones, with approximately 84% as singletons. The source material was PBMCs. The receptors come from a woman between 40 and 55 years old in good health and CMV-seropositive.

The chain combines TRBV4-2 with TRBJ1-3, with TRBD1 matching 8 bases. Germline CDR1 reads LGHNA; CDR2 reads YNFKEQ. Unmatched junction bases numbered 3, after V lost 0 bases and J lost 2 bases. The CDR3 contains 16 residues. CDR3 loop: CASSQDRGPAGNTIYF. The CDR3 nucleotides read TGTGCCAGCAGCCAAGACAGGGGGCCCGCTGGAAACACCATATATTTT.

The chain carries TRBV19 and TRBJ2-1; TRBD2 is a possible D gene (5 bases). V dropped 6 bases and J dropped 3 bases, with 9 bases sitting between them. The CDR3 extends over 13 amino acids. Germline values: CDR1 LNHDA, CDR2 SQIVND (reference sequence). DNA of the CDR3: TGTGCCAGTAGGGAGGAGGACTACAATGAGCAGTTCTTC. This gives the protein CASREEDYNEQFF.

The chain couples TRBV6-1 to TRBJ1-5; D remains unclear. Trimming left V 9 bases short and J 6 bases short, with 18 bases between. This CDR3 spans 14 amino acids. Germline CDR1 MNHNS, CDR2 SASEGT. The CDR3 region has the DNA TGTGCCAGTTCCGGAGGCAGTGCGGCTCAGCCCCAGCATTTT. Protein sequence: CASSGGSAAQPQHF.

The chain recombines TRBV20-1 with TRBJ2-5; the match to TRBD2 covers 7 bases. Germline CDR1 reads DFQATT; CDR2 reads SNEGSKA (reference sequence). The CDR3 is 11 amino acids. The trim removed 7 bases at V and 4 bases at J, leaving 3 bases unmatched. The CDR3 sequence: CSEIAGETQYF. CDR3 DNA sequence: TGCAGTGAGATAGCGGGAGAGACCCAGTACTTC.

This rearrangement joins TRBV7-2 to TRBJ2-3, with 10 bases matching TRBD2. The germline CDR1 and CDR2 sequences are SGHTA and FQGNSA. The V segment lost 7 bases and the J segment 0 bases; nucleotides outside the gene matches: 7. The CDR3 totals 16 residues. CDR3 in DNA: TGTGCCAGCACCCGTAGCGGGAGGCCCAGCACAGATACGCAGTATTTT. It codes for CASTRSGRPSTDTQYF.

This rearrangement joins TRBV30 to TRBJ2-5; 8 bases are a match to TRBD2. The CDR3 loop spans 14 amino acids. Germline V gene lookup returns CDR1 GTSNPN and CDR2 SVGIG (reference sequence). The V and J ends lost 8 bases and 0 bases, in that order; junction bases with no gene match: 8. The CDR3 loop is CAVGGGTYQETQYF. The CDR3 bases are TGTGCCGTGGGCGGGGGGACGTACCAAGAGACCCAGTACTTC.

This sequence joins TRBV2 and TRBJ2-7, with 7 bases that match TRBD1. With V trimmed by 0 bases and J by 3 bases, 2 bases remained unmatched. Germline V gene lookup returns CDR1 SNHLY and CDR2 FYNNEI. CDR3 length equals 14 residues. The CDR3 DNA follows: TGTGCCAGCAGTGAAGCGAGGGACAGCTACGAGCAGTACTTC. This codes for CASSEARDSYEQYF. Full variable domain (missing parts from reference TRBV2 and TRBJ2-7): EPEVTQTPSHQVTQMGQEVILRCVPISNHLYFYWYRQILGQKVEFLVSFYNNEISEKSEIFDDQFSVERPDGSNFTLKIRSTKLEDSAMYFCASSEARDSYEQYFGPGTRLTVT.

The CDR3 sequence: CASSLRQGASNQPQHF. In DNA form, the CDR3 reads TGTGCCAGTAGTCTCAGACAGGGGGCAAGCAATCAGCCCCAGCATTTT. This rearrangement joins TRBV19 to TRBJ1-5, with 10 bases matching TRBD1. The CDR3 loop spans 16 amino acids. The V and J ends lost 5 bases and 1 base, in that order; junction bases with no gene match: 5. Germline V gives CDR1 LNHDA, CDR2 SQIVND (reference sequence).

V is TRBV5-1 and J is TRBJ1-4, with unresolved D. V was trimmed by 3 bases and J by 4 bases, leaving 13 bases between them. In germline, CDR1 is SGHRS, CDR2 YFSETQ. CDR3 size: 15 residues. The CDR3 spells CASSSQPGNNEKLFF. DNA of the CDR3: TGCGCCAGCAGCTCCCAGCCGGGGAATAATGAAAAACTGTTTTTT.

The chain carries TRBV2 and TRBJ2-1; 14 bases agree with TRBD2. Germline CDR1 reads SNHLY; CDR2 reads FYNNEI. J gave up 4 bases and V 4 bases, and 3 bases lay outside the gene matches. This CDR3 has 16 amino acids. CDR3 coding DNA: TGTGCCAGCAGTGCGGGACTAGCGGGAGAGTACAATGAGCAGTTCTTC. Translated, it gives CASSAGLAGEYNEQFF.

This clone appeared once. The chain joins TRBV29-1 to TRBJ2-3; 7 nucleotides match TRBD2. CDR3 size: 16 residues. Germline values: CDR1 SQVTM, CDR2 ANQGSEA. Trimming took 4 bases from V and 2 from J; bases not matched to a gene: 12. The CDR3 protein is CSVVLPVAGITDTQYF. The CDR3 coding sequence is TGCAGCGTTGTTCTTCCCGTAGCGGGTATCACAGATACGCAGTATTTT.

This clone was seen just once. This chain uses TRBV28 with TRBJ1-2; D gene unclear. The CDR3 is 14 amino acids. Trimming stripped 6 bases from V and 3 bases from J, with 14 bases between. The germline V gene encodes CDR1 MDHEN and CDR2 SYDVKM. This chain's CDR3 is CASSPQRGHYGYTF. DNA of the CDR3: TGTGCCAGCAGCCCGCAGCGGGGTCACTATGGCTACACCTTC.

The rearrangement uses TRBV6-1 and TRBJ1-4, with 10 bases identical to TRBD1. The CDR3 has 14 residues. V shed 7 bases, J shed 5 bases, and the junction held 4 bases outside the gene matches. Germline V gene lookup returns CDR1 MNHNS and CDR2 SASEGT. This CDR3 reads CASNPTGGNEKLFF. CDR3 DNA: TGTGCCAGCAACCCGACAGGGGGCAATGAAAAACTGTTTTTT.

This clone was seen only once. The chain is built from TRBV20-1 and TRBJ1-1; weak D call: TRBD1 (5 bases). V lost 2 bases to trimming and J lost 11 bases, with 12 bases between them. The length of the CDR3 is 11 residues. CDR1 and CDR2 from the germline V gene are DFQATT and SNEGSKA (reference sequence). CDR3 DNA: TGCAGTGCTAGACAGGGTCGGGTCGCTTTCTTT. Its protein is CSARQGRVAFF.